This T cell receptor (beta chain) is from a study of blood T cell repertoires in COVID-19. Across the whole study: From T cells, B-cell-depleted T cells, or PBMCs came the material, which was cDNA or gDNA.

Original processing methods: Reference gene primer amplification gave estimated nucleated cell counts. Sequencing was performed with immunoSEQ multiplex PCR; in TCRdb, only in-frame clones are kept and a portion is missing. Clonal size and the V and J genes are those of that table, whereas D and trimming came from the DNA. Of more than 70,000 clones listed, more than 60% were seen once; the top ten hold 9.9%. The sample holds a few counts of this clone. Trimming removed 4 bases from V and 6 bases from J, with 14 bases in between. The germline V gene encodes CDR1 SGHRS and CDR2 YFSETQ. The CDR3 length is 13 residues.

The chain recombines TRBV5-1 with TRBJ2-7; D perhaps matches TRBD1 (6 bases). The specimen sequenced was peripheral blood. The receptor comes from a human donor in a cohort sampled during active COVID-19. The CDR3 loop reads CASSAKQGSEQYF. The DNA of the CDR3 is TGCGCCAGCAGCGCAAAACAGGGCTCCGAGCAGTACTTC.